This T cell receptor beta chain was captured by sequencing in a study of low-dose radiotherapy and immunotherapy resistance in tumors. Time point specified: before trial treatment. The study gave donors nivolumab, ipilimumab, aspirin, low-dose cyclophosphamide and low-dose radiotherapy. The trim removed 5 bases at V and 7 bases at J, leaving 7 bases unmatched. The V gene's germline CDR1 is SGHAT and CDR2 FQNNGV. The CDR3 sequence is 15 residues long. This clonotype was detected many times. TRAV- and TRBV-specific primers were used for first-strand cDNA, which covered alpha and beta chains. With a constant-region primer and a V-primer adapter, TCRs were subjected to approximately 20 PCR cycles of amplification. Each CDR3 protein gets one entry after TCRdb re-called the reads with MiXCR. This table has tens of thousands of distinct CDR3 sequences, 15% to 20% appearing once.

The source is a male donor with prostate cancer. The sequencing used PBMCs, collected before treatment. The rearrangement links TRBV11-2 to TRBJ2-1; 11 bases match TRBD2. Here the CDR3 reads CASSLIAGGHNEQFF. The CDR3 DNA reads as TGTGCCAGCAGCCTAATAGCGGGGGGGCATAATGAGCAGTTCTTC.